This TCR beta chain appears in the sequencing data of a study of chemoradiotherapy in HPV16-positive cancers. For the study at large: Candidate HPV-specific T-cell clones and common TCR motifs came from functional assays in two HPV16-positive patients.

Study observations and caveats: The functional HPV-specific definition rests on just a couple of HPV16-positive patients.

Regarding this clone: The antigen remains unidentified.

TCRdb's copy holds only in-frame clones and misses some; the assay was immunoSEQ multiplex PCR. The sample includes fewer than 10,000 clones, 70% of them seen just once. Samples were taken several times over chemoradiotherapy. The CDR3 is 14 residues long. Germline assignment: CDR1 SGHRS and CDR2 YFSETQ. V lost 1 base, J lost 3 bases, and 10 bases lay in between. Sequences were derived from tumor tissue, sampled from a patient who underwent chemoradiotherapy. The chain has TRBV5-1 and TRBJ2-5; D possibly corresponds to TRBD2 (6 bases). This TCR came from a human donor with HPV-associated anogenital cancer. For the CDR3, the DNA is TGCGCCAGCAGCTTGACCGGGAGAGAAGAGACCCAGTACTTC. Translation gives CASSLTGREETQYF.